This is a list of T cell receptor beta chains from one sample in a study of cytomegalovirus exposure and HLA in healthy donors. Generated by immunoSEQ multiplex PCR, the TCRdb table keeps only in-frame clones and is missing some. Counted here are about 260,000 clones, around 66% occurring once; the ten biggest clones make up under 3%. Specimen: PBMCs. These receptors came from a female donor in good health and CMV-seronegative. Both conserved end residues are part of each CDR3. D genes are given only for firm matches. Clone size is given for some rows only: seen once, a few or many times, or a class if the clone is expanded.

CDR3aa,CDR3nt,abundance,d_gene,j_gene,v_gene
CASTDRGFTEAFF,TGTGCCAGTACGGACAGGGGCTTCACTGAAGCTTTCTTT,once,TRBD1,TRBJ1-1,TRBV19
CASSMAGTTVAGELFF,TGTGCCAGTAGTATGGCGGGGACTACGGTGGCCGGGGAGCTGTTTTTT,.,TRBD2,TRBJ2-2,TRBV19
CASTAGGRSSYNEQFF,TGTGCCAGCACCGCAGGGGGGCGAAGCTCCTACAATGAGCAGTTCTTC,.,.,TRBJ2-1,TRBV6-4
CASSRGLSNEQFF,TGTGCCAGTAGCCGGGGACTCTCCAATGAGCAGTTCTTC,.,.,TRBJ2-1,TRBV19
CASSQAGSHEQYF,TGTGCCAGCAGCCAAGCGGGGTCCCACGAGCAGTACTTC,.,TRBD2,TRBJ2-7,TRBV27
CASLRTSGRAGYNEQFF,TGTGCCAGTCTTCGGACTAGCGGGAGGGCCGGCTACAATGAGCAGTTCTTC,.,TRBD2,TRBJ2-1,TRBV19
CASSDPRGGTGNTIYF,TGTGCCAGCAGTGACCCTCGGGGGGGTACAGGAAACACCATATATTTT,.,.,TRBJ1-3,TRBV6-1
CASSTPYAGLNEKLFF,TGTGCCAGCAGTACCCCCTACGCAGGACTTAATGAAAAACTGTTTTTT,.,.,TRBJ1-4,TRBV28
CASSRDSANYGYTF,TGTGCCAGCAGTCGGGACAGCGCGAACTATGGCTACACCTTC,.,TRBD1,TRBJ1-2,TRBV6-1
CASSNRGHEQYF,TGTGCCAGCAGCAACAGGGGTCACGAGCAGTACTTC,few,.,TRBJ2-7,TRBV21-1
CASSLLTSGKRWETQYF,TGTGCCAGCAGTTTATTGACTAGCGGGAAGAGGTGGGAGACCCAGTACTTC,.,TRBD2,TRBJ2-5,TRBV27
CASSLYGTGGYEQYF,TGTGCCAGCAGTTTATACGGGACAGGGGGATACGAGCAGTACTTC,.,TRBD1,TRBJ2-7,TRBV28
CASSLVGRDQETQYF,TGTGCCAGCAGCTTAGTAGGCCGGGACCAAGAGACCCAGTACTTC,few,.,TRBJ2-5,TRBV11-3
CASSDFGTGLYEQYF,TGTGCCAGCAGTGATTTCGGGACAGGCCTTTACGAGCAGTACTTC,.,TRBD1,TRBJ2-7,TRBV25-1
CASSYQGTGQETQYF,TGTGCCAGCAGTTACCAGGGTACAGGTCAAGAGACCCAGTACTTC,once,.,TRBJ2-5,TRBV27
CASSAGSGTGVYGYTF,TGTGCCAGCAGCGCAGGCTCGGGGACAGGCGTATATGGCTACACCTTC,.,TRBD1,TRBJ1-2,TRBV9
CASFVAGVDETQYF,TGCGCCAGCTTCGTAGCGGGAGTTGATGAGACCCAGTACTTC,few,TRBD2,TRBJ2-5,TRBV5-1
CASSQEWAGTYEQYF,TGCGCCAGCAGCCAAGAGTGGGCAGGGACCTACGAGCAGTACTTC,once,.,TRBJ2-7,TRBV4-1
CASSFGVDYEQYF,TGTGCCAGCAGTTTCGGGGTCGACTACGAGCAGTACTTC,.,.,TRBJ2-7,TRBV6-5
CATRQVDQPQHF,TGTGCCACTCGACAGGTCGACCAGCCCCAGCATTTT,.,.,TRBJ1-5,TRBV28
CSSSQSPEAFF,TGTTCCAGCAGCCAAAGCCCTGAAGCTTTCTTT,.,.,TRBJ1-1,TRBV7-9
CASSFVRGWTEAFF,TGTGCCAGCAGCTTCGTCAGGGGTTGGACTGAAGCTTTCTTT,.,.,TRBJ1-1,TRBV5-6
CARSPRREGSYEQYF,TGTGCCAGAAGCCCTCGGAGAGAGGGATCCTACGAGCAGTACTTC,.,.,TRBJ2-7,TRBV5-3
CASSELRGYGYTF,TGCGCCAGCAGTGAGCTCAGGGGCTATGGCTACACCTTC,once,.,TRBJ1-2,TRBV10-1
CASSQVSSAGGVSRPQPQHF,TGTGCCAGCAGCCAAGTTTCTTCCGCAGGGGGAGTTTCACGGCCTCAGCCCCAGCATTTT,.,TRBD1,TRBJ1-5,TRBV4-2
CASSQDLTSGSGNIQYF,TGCGCCAGCAGCCAAGATTTGACTAGCGGGAGTGGGAACATTCAGTACTTC,.,TRBD2,TRBJ2-4,TRBV4-1
CASLTGRTEAFF,TGTGCCAGCTTGACAGGGCGCACTGAAGCTTTCTTT,once,TRBD1,TRBJ1-1,TRBV6-1
CAITVNTEAFF,TGTGCCATCACGGTGAACACTGAAGCTTTCTTT,.,.,TRBJ1-1,TRBV10-3
CASSRGGATNEKLFF,TGTGCCAGCAGCCGGGGAGGAGCAACTAATGAAAAACTGTTTTTT,.,.,TRBJ1-4,TRBV11-3
CASSPERPRAVSSYEQYF,TGTGCCAGCAGCCCCGAGAGGCCCAGGGCGGTAAGCTCCTACGAGCAGTACTTC,.,.,TRBJ2-7,TRBV7-2
CASSADRDYGYTF,TGTGCCAGCAGCGCGGACAGGGACTATGGCTACACCTTC,.,TRBD1,TRBJ1-2,TRBV7-3
CAIRPGTGEWVDTFF,TGTGCCATCAGGCCCGGGACAGGGGAATGGGTTGATACTTTCTTT,.,TRBD1,TRBJ1-1,TRBV10-3
CASSTGGRVYF,TGTGCCAGCAGTACAGGGGGCAGGGTATATTTT,.,TRBD1,TRBJ1-3,TRBV6-1
CASSKITEILYRGMNTEAFF,TGTGCCAGCAGCAAAATCACGGAGATCCTCTACCGGGGGATGAACACTGAAGCTTTCTTT,few,.,TRBJ1-1,TRBV21-1
CASSMVLRTGAGNTIYF,TGTGCCAGTAGTATGGTTTTAAGGACAGGGGCAGGAAACACCATATATTTT,.,TRBD1,TRBJ1-3,TRBV19
CASGADYGYTF,TGTGCATCAGGGGCAGACTATGGCTACACCTTC,.,.,TRBJ1-2,TRBV15
CASSQGRPADYEQYF,TGCGCCAGCAGCCAAGGACGGCCGGCGGACTACGAGCAGTACTTC,.,.,TRBJ2-7,TRBV4-1
CATSRDGGGSDTQYF,TGTGCCACCAGCAGAGATGGAGGCGGCTCAGATACGCAGTATTTT,.,.,TRBJ2-3,TRBV15
CASRDRTEINEKLFF,TGTGCCAGTAGGGATCGGACAGAAATAAATGAAAAACTGTTTTTT,few,.,TRBJ1-4,TRBV19
CASSRGTSGSYEQYF,TGTGCCAGCTCCCGTGGGACTAGCGGCTCCTACGAGCAGTACTTC,.,TRBD2,TRBJ2-7,TRBV18
CASTQLAGGGELFF,TGCGCCAGCACCCAACTAGCGGGAGGCGGGGAGCTGTTTTTT,.,TRBD2,TRBJ2-2,TRBV4-1
CASSSPSSGRGDEQFF,TGTGCCAGCAGTTCCCCCTCTAGCGGGAGAGGCGATGAGCAGTTCTTC,.,TRBD2,TRBJ2-1,TRBV28
CASRDPGTGGEQYF,TGTGCCAGCAGAGACCCCGGGACAGGGGGCGAGCAGTACTTC,.,TRBD1,TRBJ2-7,TRBV6-1
CASSLSGVDRVKRYGYTF,TGTGCCAGCAGTTTATCAGGGGTCGACAGAGTAAAACGATATGGCTACACCTTC,.,.,TRBJ1-2,TRBV28
CASSWTGIGELFF,TGTGCCAGCAGCTGGACGGGAATCGGGGAGCTGTTTTTT,few,.,TRBJ2-2,TRBV5-5
CASSLGAIDRVGYEQYF,TGTGCCAGCAGCTTAGGCGCCATCGACAGGGTAGGCTACGAGCAGTACTTC,once,TRBD1,TRBJ2-7,TRBV11-2
CASSPPLRGIAGANVLTF,TGTGCCAGCTCTCCCCCGCTTAGGGGGATCGCTGGGGCCAACGTCCTGACTTTC,.,.,TRBJ2-6,TRBV18
CASSQRGHFTGELFF,TGTGCCAGCAGCCAACGGGGACACTTCACCGGGGAGCTGTTTTTT,few,.,TRBJ2-2,TRBV28
CASSRGLARFTDTQYF,TGTGCCAGCAGCCGAGGACTAGCGAGATTCACAGATACGCAGTATTTT,.,TRBD2,TRBJ2-3,TRBV27
CASSITGQAVAKNIQYF,TGTGCCAGTAGTATTACCGGACAGGCCGTAGCCAAAAACATTCAGTACTTC,.,TRBD1,TRBJ2-4,TRBV19
CAWSAGNSGNTIYF,TGTGCCTGGAGCGCAGGGAACTCTGGAAACACCATATATTTT,.,.,TRBJ1-3,TRBV30
CASSTRGSIYEQYF,TGTGCCAGCAGCACTAGAGGGTCGATTTACGAGCAGTACTTC,.,.,TRBJ2-7,TRBV2
CASSLQHGTSEYEQYF,TGCGCCAGCAGTTTGCAACACGGGACTAGCGAATACGAGCAGTACTTC,.,TRBD2,TRBJ2-7,TRBV5-1
CASSLTPRASGSSDTQYF,TGTGCCAGCAGCCTCACCCCCCGGGCTAGCGGGAGTTCAGATACGCAGTATTTT,.,TRBD2,TRBJ2-3,TRBV11-2